A selection of T cell receptor beta chains follows, all from one sample in a study of PD-1 blockade in classical Hodgkin lymphoma. Repertoires were generated with immunoSEQ multiplex PCR, while TCRdb's copy carries only in-frame clones and drops some. The sample holds about 21,000 clones; around 94% are singletons and the top ten take roughly 5%. Sequenced sample: peripheral blood mononuclear cells (PBMCs). Every receptor here comes from a human donor with classical Hodgkin lymphoma. CDR3s include the opening cysteine and the closing phenylalanine or tryptophan. A D gene is named only where the DNA matches it firmly. Clone size is shown for a subset of rows, as once, few, many or a class of expanded clone.

j_gene,abundance,d_gene,v_gene,CDR3aa,CDR3nt
TRBJ1-1,.,.,TRBV7-2,CASSLWVMNTEAFF,TGTGCCAGCAGCTTGTGGGTCATGAACACTGAAGCTTTCTTT
TRBJ2-1,few,.,TRBV7-8,CASSLSGSSSYNEQFF,TGTGCCAGCAGCTTATCGGGTTCTAGCTCCTACAATGAGCAGTTCTTC
TRBJ2-7,once,TRBD2,TRBV4-1,CASSQGLAGGTSSYEQYF,TGCGCCAGCAGCCAGGGACTAGCGGGGGGGACAAGCTCCTACGAGCAGTACTTC
TRBJ2-3,once,.,TRBV7-8,CASSSAAVSSDTQYF,TGTGCCAGCAGTTCCGCCGCAGTTAGTTCAGATACGCAGTATTTT
TRBJ2-7,once,TRBD2,TRBV7-9,CASSQGLAGAFYEQYF,TGTGCCAGCAGCCAGGGACTAGCGGGGGCATTCTACGAGCAGTACTTC
TRBJ2-7,.,TRBD1,TRBV19,CASSIGDRGYEQYF,TGTGCCAGTAGTATAGGGGACAGGGGATACGAGCAGTACTTC
TRBJ1-2,few,.,TRBV7-9,CASSLPGQSSYGYTF,TGTGCCAGCAGCTTACCGGGACAAAGCTCCTATGGCTACACCTTC
TRBJ1-4,.,TRBD1,TRBV10-3,CAISGGQTLNEKLFF,TGTGCCATCAGTGGGGGACAGACACTTAATGAAAAACTGTTTTTT
TRBJ1-3,.,.,TRBV14,CASRLDGNSGNTIYF,TGTGCCAGCAGACTTGACGGCAACTCTGGAAACACCATATATTTT
TRBJ2-5,.,.,TRBV11-2,CASSSRVQETQYF,TGTGCCAGCAGCTCCCGGGTACAAGAGACCCAGTACTTC
TRBJ2-2,.,.,TRBV18,CASSPRVGTADYPTGELFF,TGTGCCAGCTCACCACGTGTAGGGACAGCGGACTACCCCACCGGGGAGCTGTTTTTT
TRBJ1-1,.,.,TRBV18,CASPPRGEWDTEAFF,TGTGCCAGCCCACCTCGAGGAGAATGGGACACTGAAGCTTTCTTT
TRBJ2-7,.,TRBD1,TRBV19,CASAPGQYYEQYF,TGTGCCAGCGCCCCGGGACAGTATTACGAGCAGTACTTC
TRBJ2-4,.,.,TRBV18,CASSPPVGETIQYF,TGTGCCAGCTCACCACCGGTAGGAGAGACCATTCAGTACTTC
TRBJ2-3,.,.,TRBV5-1,CASNWGPSTDTQYF,TGCGCCAGCAACTGGGGCCCTTCCACAGATACGCAGTATTTT
TRBJ1-1,.,.,TRBV4-1,CASSPRDGYMNTEAFF,TGCGCCAGCAGCCCCCGGGACGGTTACATGAACACTGAAGCTTTCTTT
TRBJ1-1,.,.,TRBV10-3,CAIRAWGKEAFF,TGTGCCATCAGGGCCTGGGGTAAAGAAGCTTTCTTT
TRBJ2-3,once,.,TRBV6-4,CASSDSGLITDTQYF,TGTGCCAGCAGTGACTCGGGACTCATCACAGATACGCAGTATTTT
TRBJ2-7,.,.,TRBV19,CASRGGSGTESYEQYF,TGTGCCAGTAGGGGGGGGTCCGGGACAGAATCCTACGAGCAGTACTTC
TRBJ1-3,medium-sized,.,TRBV4-2,CASSLGPQSGNTIYF,TGTGCCAGCAGCCTTGGTCCACAATCTGGAAACACCATATATTTT
TRBJ1-1,.,.,TRBV7-9,CASSLGGLGTEAFF,TGTGCCAGCAGCTTGGGAGGGTTGGGCACTGAAGCTTTCTTT
TRBJ2-5,.,.,TRBV4-2,CASSQGSPPETQYF,TGTGCCAGCAGCCAGGGAAGCCCCCCAGAGACCCAGTACTTC
TRBJ1-2,.,TRBD1,TRBV19,CASALGQGGLRGYTF,TGTGCCAGTGCCCTGGGACAGGGAGGTTTGCGTGGCTACACCTTC
TRBJ2-5,.,TRBD1,TRBV4-1,CASSQDSGQGRETQYF,TGCGCCAGCAGCCAAGATTCCGGACAGGGGAGAGAGACCCAGTACTTC
TRBJ2-1,.,TRBD2,TRBV5-1,CASSHKRGGNEQFF,TGCGCCAGCAGTCACAAGCGGGGGGGCAATGAGCAGTTCTTC
TRBJ2-7,.,.,TRBV7-2,CASSIRQRYEQYF,TGTGCCAGCAGCATCAGACAGCGCTACGAGCAGTACTTC
TRBJ2-5,.,.,TRBV6-5,CASSYGVLGGRETQYF,TGTGCCAGCAGTTACGGGGTACTCGGAGGGCGGGAGACCCAGTACTTC
TRBJ1-2,.,.,TRBV4-3,CASSQDWAGRSHNYGYTF,TGCGCCAGCAGCCAAGATTGGGCAGGACGAAGTCATAACTATGGCTACACCTTC
TRBJ1-4,.,TRBD1,TRBV6-5,CASSYGTGATNEKLFF,TGTGCCAGCAGTTACGGGACAGGGGCAACTAATGAAAAACTGTTTTTT
TRBJ2-7,.,.,TRBV4-2,CASSPFKPSYEQYF,TGTGCCAGCAGCCCGTTCAAGCCCTCCTACGAGCAGTACTTC
TRBJ2-7,.,TRBD1,TRBV10-3,CAISWDSASYEQYF,TGTGCCATCAGCTGGGACAGTGCCTCCTACGAGCAGTACTTC
TRBJ2-1,.,TRBD2,TRBV7-3,CASSPDSGLAKDEQFF,TGTGCCAGCAGCCCGGACTCTGGACTAGCGAAGGATGAGCAGTTCTTC
TRBJ2-7,.,TRBD1,TRBV5-3,CARRLCRGSYEQYF,TGTGCCAGAAGACTATGCAGGGGGTCATACGAGCAGTACTTC
TRBJ1-6,.,.,TRBV2,CASSEGGQTNSPLHF,TGTGCCAGCAGTGAAGGAGGACAGACTAATTCACCCCTCCACTTT
TRBJ1-1,.,.,TRBV6-5,CASRPWGGTEAFF,TGTGCCAGCAGACCATGGGGGGGCACTGAAGCTTTCTTT
TRBJ1-2,few,TRBD1,TRBV7-8,CASSPRDSISYGYTF,TGTGCCAGCAGCCCGCGGGACAGTATATCTTATGGCTACACCTTC
TRBJ2-7,.,TRBD2,TRBV28,CASSLGVAGESSYEQYF,TGTGCCAGCAGTTTAGGTGTCGCGGGGGAGAGCTCCTACGAGCAGTACTTC
TRBJ2-1,once,.,TRBV6-5,CASSFRRLAGAYEQFF,TGTGCCAGCAGTTTCAGAAGACTAGCAGGGGCGTATGAGCAGTTCTTC
TRBJ2-7,.,TRBD2,TRBV27,CASRRTSGSYEQYF,TGTGCCAGCAGGAGGACTAGCGGATCCTACGAGCAGTACTTC
TRBJ2-7,.,.,TRBV2,CASRQATYEQYF,TGTGCCAGCCGACAGGCCACCTACGAGCAGTACTTC
TRBJ1-4,.,TRBD1,TRBV18,CASSPPGGTVPEKLFF,TGTGCCAGCTCACCACCGGGCGGGACAGTCCCCGAAAAACTGTTTTTT
TRBJ1-4,.,.,TRBV5-4,CASSLTGSFGEKLFF,TGTGCCAGCAGCTTGACAGGGTCGTTTGGAGAAAAACTGTTTTTT
TRBJ1-5,.,.,TRBV4-1,CASSQTILRGGNQPQHF,TGCGCCAGCAGCCAGACGATCTTAAGAGGGGGCAATCAGCCCCAGCATTTT
TRBJ2-6,.,.,TRBV9,CASSVDSRFSGANVLTF,TGTGCCAGCAGCGTAGACAGCAGATTCTCTGGGGCCAACGTCCTGACTTTC
TRBJ2-7,.,.,TRBV9,CASSPRDTSNYEQYF,TGTGCCAGCAGCCCTAGGGACACTAGCAACTACGAGCAGTACTTC
TRBJ1-1,.,.,TRBV28,CASSSGTEAFF,TGTGCCAGCAGTTCGGGCACTGAAGCTTTCTTT
TRBJ2-5,.,TRBD1,TRBV6-5,CASSSDRGHETQYF,TGTGCCAGCAGTTCAGACAGGGGGCACGAGACCCAGTACTTC
TRBJ2-7,.,.,TRBV18,CASSQRTVPPYEQYF,TGTGCCAGCTCGCAAAGGACAGTCCCCCCCTACGAGCAGTACTTC
TRBJ2-7,once,.,TRBV7-2,CASSLEGGPYEQYF,TGTGCCAGCAGCTTAGAGGGGGGTCCCTACGAGCAGTACTTC
TRBJ2-7,.,.,TRBV29-1,CSVRTALTWEQYF,TGCAGCGTTCGGACAGCCCTGACTTGGGAGCAGTACTTC
TRBJ1-2,.,TRBD1,TRBV27,CASSLGRGTANYGYTF,TGTGCCAGCAGTTTAGGACGGGGGACAGCTAACTATGGCTACACCTTC
TRBJ2-1,.,.,TRBV27,CASSQRGGFGNEQFF,TGTGCCAGCAGCCAAAGGGGGGGTTTTGGCAATGAGCAGTTCTTC
TRBJ1-1,.,.,TRBV27,CASSLGTRRTEAFF,TGTGCCAGCAGTTTAGGGACCCGACGGACTGAAGCTTTCTTT
TRBJ2-6,.,.,TRBV7-9,CASSLARWGSGANVLTF,TGTGCCAGCAGCTTAGCGCGATGGGGCTCTGGGGCCAACGTCCTGACTTTC
TRBJ1-6,.,.,TRBV30,CAWRTGGYYNSPLHF,TGTGCCTGGAGGACCGGGGGTTACTATAATTCACCCCTCCACTTT
TRBJ2-7,.,.,TRBV5-1,CASSLGTLSLEQYF,TGCGCCAGCAGCTTGGGGACCCTCTCCCTCGAGCAGTACTTC
TRBJ2-5,.,TRBD1,TRBV5-4,CASRRTGLETQYF,TGTGCCAGCAGGCGGACAGGGCTGGAGACCCAGTACTTC
TRBJ1-6,.,.,TRBV27,CASSFGTQHGSPLHF,TGTGCCAGCAGTTTTGGGACCCAGCACGGTTCACCCCTCCACTTT